This T cell receptor (beta chain) stems from a study of shared clonotypes between healthy human individuals (TCRdb year 2020). At the level of the whole study: Two women and three men aged 18 to 49 years were included in the cohort. For each donor, CD4 naive and CD4 memory were each given three plates, CD8 naive was given two plates, and CD8 memory was given one plate. The study deeply sequenced blood TCR repertoires of several healthy adults to estimate repertoire size and the extent of clonotype sharing between individuals. Different laboratories and diverse techniques were used to prepare libraries and sequence TCR repertoires, to increase sequencing depth and limit assay-specific biases. Per donor, leukapheresis produced somewhere between about 0.94 and 8.9 billion PBMCs. Study-level results and caveats: Because the study included a small number of donors, the genetic and exposure-history diversity represented was limited. Pairwise subsampling indicated that sequencing depth was expected to affect the degree of clonotype sharing among donors. Naive subsets generally had larger estimated clonotype richness than memory subsets. When a few donors were compared, the shared fraction of clonotypes was about 5.4% for naive CD4, 3.5% to 4% for naive CD8, more than 2% for memory CD4, and about 0.36% for memory CD8. Sampling was restricted to blood, and TCR repertoires in tissue are likely to differ from TCR repertoires in blood. Clonotypes shared by all four sorted-subset donors showed higher generation probabilities than non-shared clonotypes. Even with the large sequencing depth, rarefaction of the sorted-subset datasets indicated that sequencing was incomplete.

The CDR3 numbers 15 residues from cysteine through phenylalanine. The DNA shown is the 45-base CDR3, in frame from base 1. Reading the germline V gene gives CDR1 SGHTA and CDR2 FQGNSA. V is pruned by 3 bases and J by 3 bases, leaving 3 bases of the junction without a gene match. Using the deep immunoSEQ assay, multiplex PCR amplified TCR CDR3 regions from genomic DNA. Genomic DNA extracted from each cell subset was distributed evenly over all wells of several immunoSEQ 96-well plates, and each plate served as one replicate. For sorted subsets, around 200 ng genomic DNA, equal to 30,000 or so T cell genomes, was loaded into each replicate PCR. Purified libraries were measured with a Qubit 3.0 fluorometer, size-checked on a Bioanalyzer 2100, and measured again with the KAPA Library Quantification kit. Each immunoSEQ 96-well plate was sequenced on its own single-read 150-cycle Illumina NextSeq 550 flow cell. On the study's bioinformatics: Because the immunoSEQ output included only junctional sequences and no quality scores, the filtering could not be the same as the filtering used for full-length reads. Sequences were annotated with PyIR, a Python wrapper for IgBLAST v1.9, using IMGT germline references to assign V/J genes and CDR3. Reads were removed for weak V/J assignments (E-value above 1e-6), missing CDR3, stop codons, out-of-frame junctions, or ambiguous translated residues. A V3J clonotype was defined by an identical inferred V gene, J gene, and CDR3 amino acid sequence. The percentage overlap between two repertoires was calculated by dividing the number of shared unique clonotypes by the size of the smaller repertoire. RTK rarefaction, the Chao1 estimator, and Recon v2.1 estimates of unobserved clonotypes were used to assess repertoire richness. Generation probabilities were computed with OLGA for all TCRbeta clonotypes obtained by the gDNA method from several donors. TCRdb took this table from immuneACCESS and kept in-frame rearrangements with V and J called. Such tables lack part of the clones; where checked against another copy, unresolved V genes explain under half of the gap, and the rest is unexplained. The V and J calls and clone size are taken from that table; D and trimming were inferred from the DNA. The sample table records about 960,000 clones; about 80% of these occur just once. Of the sample, roughly 1.5% is held by the ten largest clones.

Note on this clone: The clone's antigen remains unknown. The input lacks base qualities; no much larger clone sits a single base away.

The donors were healthy, HIV-negative adults with no recently reported acute infections or vaccinations. Every donor was a Caucasian adult living in Nashville, Tennessee, USA. CD4+ T cells were enriched by magnetic negative selection, after which naive cells were positively selected on CD45RA and the negative fraction was taken as the memory subset. After blood collection by leukapheresis, PBMCs were isolated using Ficoll-Histopaque density gradient centrifugation and then cryopreserved in the vapor phase of liquid nitrogen. Analytical flow cytometry was used to check the purity and quantity of every magnetically sorted T cell population. Genomic DNA was isolated from each sorted fraction and quantified by UV absorbance on a Nanodrop 2000c.

Specimen: memory CD4+ T cells sorted from blood. The cell subset or site label of this sample denotes: CD45RA-negative fraction. The sequence is built from TRBV7-2 and TRBJ2-2; 8 bases in the middle match TRBD1. This clonotype was sampled from a man aged 18 to 29 in good health. The nucleotide sequence is TGTGCCAGCAGCTTCACGACAGGGGACACCGGGGAGCTGTTTTTT. It translates as CASSFTTGDTGELFF.